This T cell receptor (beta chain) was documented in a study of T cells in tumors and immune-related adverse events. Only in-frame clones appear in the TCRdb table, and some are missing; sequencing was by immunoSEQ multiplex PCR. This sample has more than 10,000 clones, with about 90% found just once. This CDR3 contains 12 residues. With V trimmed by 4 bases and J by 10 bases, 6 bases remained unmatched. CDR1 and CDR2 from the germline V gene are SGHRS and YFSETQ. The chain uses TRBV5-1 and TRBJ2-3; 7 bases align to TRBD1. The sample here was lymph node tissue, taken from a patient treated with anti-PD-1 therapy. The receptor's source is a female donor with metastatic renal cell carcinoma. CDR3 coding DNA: TGCGCCAGCAGCCTCGACAGGGCTCCGCAGTATTTT. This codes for CASSLDRAPQYF. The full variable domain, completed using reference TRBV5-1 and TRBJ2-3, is KAGVTQTPRYLIKTRGQQVTLSCSPISGHRSVSWYQQTPGQGLQFLFEYFSETQRNKGNFPGRFSGRQFSNSRSEMNVSTLELGDSALYLCASSLDRAPQYFGPGTRLTVL.